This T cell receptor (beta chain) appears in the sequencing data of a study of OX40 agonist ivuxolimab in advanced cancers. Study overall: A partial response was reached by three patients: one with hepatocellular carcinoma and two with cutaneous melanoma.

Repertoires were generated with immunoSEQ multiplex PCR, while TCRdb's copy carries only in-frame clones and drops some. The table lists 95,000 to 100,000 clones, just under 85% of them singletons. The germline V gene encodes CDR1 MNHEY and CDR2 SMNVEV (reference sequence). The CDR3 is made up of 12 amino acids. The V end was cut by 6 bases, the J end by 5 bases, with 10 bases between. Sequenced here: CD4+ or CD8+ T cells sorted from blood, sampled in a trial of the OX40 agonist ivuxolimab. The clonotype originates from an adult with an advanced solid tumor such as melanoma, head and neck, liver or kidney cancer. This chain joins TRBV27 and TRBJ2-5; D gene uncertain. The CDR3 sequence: CASSFAGETQYF. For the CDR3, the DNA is TGTGCCAGCAGCTTCGCCGGGGAGACCCAGTACTTC.